This passage covers 22 T cell receptor beta chains from one sample sequenced in a study of blood T cell repertoires in COVID-19. Some clones are missing from TCRdb's copy, which holds only in-frame ones; the method was immunoSEQ multiplex PCR. The top ten hold approximately 5.2% of the sample, which has approximately 300,000 clones, about 90% seen once. The sample was PBMCs or T cells enriched from blood (not recorded which). The receptor set was obtained from a woman aged 25-40 years who had recovered from COVID-19.

This chain uses TRBV11-2 with TRBJ2-3, with D uncertain. CDR1 SGHAT and CDR2 FQNNGV come from the germline V gene. CDR3 length: 11 residues. V lost 3 bases, J lost 8 bases, and 6 bases lay in between. The CDR3 coding sequence is TGTGCCAGCAGCTTTTACGGTACGCAGTATTTT. Translated, it gives CASSFYGTQYF.

In its sample, this clone was seen a few times. V is TRBV5-6 and J is TRBJ2-3, with TRBD2 matching 10 bases. Unmatched junction bases numbered 2, after V lost 0 bases and J lost 1 base. Germline CDR1 is SGHDT and CDR2 is YYEEEE. The CDR3 has 16 residues. The CDR3 bases are TGTGCCAGCAGCTTGGGAACTAGCGGGGGCACAGATACGCAGTATTTT. Translated: CASSLGTSGGTDTQYF.

The genes are TRBV23-1 and TRBJ2-7, with D possibly matching TRBD2 (6 bases). TRBV23-1 is classed as an ORF, of uncertain function. The CDR3 is made up of 13 amino acids. V was trimmed by 0 bases and J by 6 bases, leaving 9 bases between them. The CDR3: CASSQSGGTEQYF. In DNA, the CDR3 is TGCGCCAGCAGTCAATCTGGAGGGACCGAGCAGTACTTC.

The chain is built from TRBV9 and TRBJ1-2; D not certain. This CDR3 contains 16 residues. Trimming pared 1 base from V and 6 bases from J, leaving 19 bases between. Germline CDR1 SGDLS, CDR2 YYNGEE. CDR3 in DNA: TGTGCCAGCAGCGTAATGACTGAATTTCACGGGAATGGCTACACCTTC. Translation: CASSVMTEFHGNGYTF.

This sequence joins TRBV6-1 and TRBJ2-1; 16 bases match TRBD2. Per germline, CDR1 MNHNS and CDR2 SASEGT. The CDR3 has 16 amino acids. V shed 4 bases, J shed 10 bases, and the junction held 7 bases outside the gene matches. The DNA for the CDR3 is TGTGCCAGCAGTGGCGGGACTAGCGGGGGGGCATGGGAGCAGTTCTTC. Translated: CASSGGTSGGAWEQFF.

This clone was counted once. This chain uses TRBV4-1 with TRBJ2-7; D is perhaps TRBD2 (5 bases). Germline CDR1 MGHRA, CDR2 YSYEKL. V was cut by 1 base and J by 6 bases, with 13 bases left in between. There are 14 residues in the CDR3. The CDR3 loop reads CASSQGAGVREQYF. Here the CDR3 DNA reads TGCGCCAGCAGCCAAGGGGCCGGGGTCCGCGAGCAGTACTTC.

This clone was seen once. The gene calls are TRBV7-8 and TRBJ1-2; D not certain. The V gene lost 5 bases and the J gene lost 1 base, with 5 bases spanning the gap. This CDR3 spans 12 amino acids. Looked up from germline, CDR1 is SGHVS and CDR2 is FQNEAQ. The CDR3 protein is CASSPLNYGYTF. The CDR3 nucleotides read TGTGCCAGCAGCCCCCTTAACTATGGCTACACCTTC. The full variable domain, with the rest looked up from reference TRBV7-8 and TRBJ1-2, is GAGVSQSPRYKVAKRGQDVALRCDPISGHVSLFWYQQALGQGPEFLTYFQNEAQLDKSGLPSDRFFAERPEGSVSTLKIQRTQQEDSAVYLCASSPLNYGYTFGSGTRLTVV.

The chain links TRBV19 to TRBJ1-3; possible D gene TRBD1, 5 bases. CDR3 length equals 16 residues. Germline V gives CDR1 LNHDA, CDR2 SQIVND (reference sequence). V was clipped by 3 bases and J by 3 bases, with 15 bases between them. For the CDR3, the DNA is TGTGCCAGTAGTATTCCGGGACTCAGCTTTGGAAACACCATATATTTT. Its translation is CASSIPGLSFGNTIYF.

This chain joins TRBV7-2 and TRBJ1-5; 9 bases match TRBD1. CDR1 is SGHTA, CDR2 FQGNSA, per germline. V shed 4 bases and J 5 bases; nucleotides not matched to a gene: 3. CDR3 size: 14 residues. The CDR3 region has the DNA TGTGCCAGCAGCTCGGGACAGGGTTATCAGCCCCAGCATTTT. Translation: CASSSGQGYQPQHF.

The chain combines TRBV9 with TRBJ2-2, with D uncertain. This CDR3 region has 15 residues. Germline V lookup: CDR1 SGDLS, CDR2 YYNGEE. V dropped 5 bases and J dropped 3 bases, with 14 bases sitting between them. The CDR3 DNA reads TGTGCCAGCAGTCCCCGGGTAATCCACACCGGGGAGCTGTTTTTT. Protein: CASSPRVIHTGELFF.

The chain links TRBV7-3 to TRBJ1-6, with D possibly being TRBD1 (6 bases). Germline V gives CDR1 SGHTA, CDR2 FQGTGA. Trimming removed 5 bases at V and 8 bases at J, with 22 bases between. The CDR3 loop spans 17 amino acids. The CDR3 sequence: CASSPPGQRAYDSPLHF. The CDR3 DNA follows: TGTGCCAGCAGCCCACCTGGACAGAGGGCTTATGATTCACCCCTCCACTTT.

This rearrangement joins TRBV5-6 to TRBJ1-2; the D is unclear. V was cut by 3 bases and J by 6 bases, with 18 bases left in between. This CDR3 region has 15 residues. Germline V gives CDR1 SGHDT, CDR2 YYEEEE. CDR3 loop: CASSSYPPQADGYTF. The CDR3 DNA reads TGTGCCAGCAGCTCATACCCCCCTCAAGCGGATGGCTACACCTTC. Combining the CDR3 with reference TRBV5-6 and TRBJ1-2 gives the whole variable domain DAGVTQSPTHLIKTRGQQVTLRCSPKSGHDTVSWYQQALGQGPQFIFQYYEEEERQRGNFPDRFSGHQFPNYSSELNVNALLLGDSALYLCASSSYPPQADGYTFGSGTRLTVV.

The chain employs TRBV7-9 and TRBJ1-2, with TRBD1 matching over 11 bases. The CDR3 runs to 15 residues. Trimming removed 11 bases from V and 7 bases from J; junction bases left unmatched: 15. Per germline, CDR1 SEHNR and CDR2 FQNEAQ (reference sequence). This CDR3 is CAGGFWDRGNFGYTF. In DNA, the CDR3 is TGTGCCGGAGGTTTCTGGGACAGGGGGAATTTTGGCTACACCTTC.

This clone was recorded a few times. This chain uses TRBV29-1 with TRBJ1-1; D ambiguous. Deletions cut 4 bases from V and 1 base from J, with 7 bases between. The CDR3 consists of 12 residues. Per germline, CDR1 SQVTM and CDR2 ANQGSEA. The CDR3 DNA follows: TGCAGCGTTGGAACAAAGAACACTGAAGCTTTCTTT. Amino acids: CSVGTKNTEAFF.

The genes are TRBV27 and TRBJ2-3; 8 nucleotides agree with TRBD2. Trimming took 4 bases from V and 4 from J; bases not matched to a gene: 7. The V gene's germline CDR1 is MNHEY and CDR2 SMNVEV (reference sequence). There are 15 residues in the CDR3. The CDR3 here is CASSYLGRGADTQYF. CDR3 bases: TGTGCCAGCAGTTATCTTGGGCGGGGGGCAGATACGCAGTATTTT.

The chain uses TRBV4-3 and TRBJ2-3, with 7 bases lining up with TRBD2. CDR3 size: 15 residues. V trimming: 0 bases; J trimming: 6 bases; junction bases outside the gene matches: 6. CDR1 and CDR2 (germline): LGHNA, YSLEER. The CDR3 here is CASSQDGLAADTQYF. CDR3 in DNA: TGCGCCAGCAGCCAAGATGGGCTAGCGGCTGATACGCAGTATTTT.

V and J are TRBV2 and TRBJ2-2; weak D call: TRBD1 (6 bases). The CDR3 is 15 residues long. V lost 1 base, J lost 0 bases, and 6 bases lay in between. Germline V gene lookup returns CDR1 SNHLY and CDR2 FYNNEI. CDR3 coding DNA: TGTGCCAGCAGTGAAGGGACAGCGAACACCGGGGAGCTGTTTTTT. It yields the protein CASSEGTANTGELFF.

The chain joins TRBV4-1 to TRBJ1-2, with D possibly TRBD1 on 6 matching bases. The CDR3 sequence is 15 residues long. Trimming shortened V by 2 bases and J by 0 bases, and 10 bases separated the two germline ends. Germline CDR1 reads MGHRA; CDR2 reads YSYEKL. The CDR3, as DNA: TGCGCCAGCAGCCAACCAGGGACACCTAACTATGGCTACACCTTC. It encodes CASSQPGTPNYGYTF.

V and J are TRBV7-2 and TRBJ2-1; D uncertain. Germline values: CDR1 SGHTA, CDR2 FQGNSA. This CDR3 has 16 amino acids. V shed 2 bases and J shed 4 bases, with 15 bases lying between them. CDR3 sequence: CASSLYPSTRYNEQFF. CDR3 coding DNA: TGTGCCAGCAGCTTATACCCCTCGACACGTTACAATGAGCAGTTCTTC.

The chain couples TRBV27 to TRBJ1-6; the D is unclear. Per germline, CDR1 MNHEY and CDR2 SMNVEV (reference sequence). The V and J ends lost 0 bases and 10 bases respectively, with 7 bases between them. This CDR3 spans 13 amino acids. In DNA form, the CDR3 reads TGTGCCAGCAGTTTATCGATCAGATCACCCCTCCACTTT. This encodes CASSLSIRSPLHF.

This chain connects TRBV2 to TRBJ1-1; tentative D call: TRBD1 (6 bases). Germline CDR1 SNHLY, CDR2 FYNNEI. This CDR3 spans 14 amino acids. V lost 5 bases to trimming and J lost 8 bases, with 18 bases between them. The CDR3 DNA reads as TGTGCCAGCAGTTCGACAGGACCGAGCCCCGAAGCTTTCTTT. It codes for CASSSTGPSPEAFF.

This clone was detected a few times. This rearrangement joins TRBV28 to TRBJ1-2; no firm D call. The germline gives CDR1 MDHEN, CDR2 SYDVKM. V gave up 3 bases and J gave up 5 bases, with 7 bases separating them. The CDR3 runs 12 residues. CDR3 loop: CASSFREYGYTF. CDR3 nucleotides: TGTGCCAGCAGTTTTAGGGAGTATGGCTACACCTTC.